This TCR beta chain was sequenced for a study of CD8 T cell repertoires and HIV-1 epitope variants. Study in general: Separate wells received one of Twenty-five Gag or Nef variant peptides. Study-wide points: No clonotypes responded to the TAALDMSHF plasma variant; about five recognized KF9, one HW9.

A remark on this clone: Its target is unknown.

The V gene's germline CDR1 is MDHEN and CDR2 SYDVKM. The CDR3 is 22 amino acids. V lost 3 bases and J lost 4, with 34 bases in between. On the immunoSEQ platform, TCR beta CDR3s were sequenced at survey depth. TCRdb keeps only in-frame clones here, not all; method: immunoSEQ multiplex PCR. Here the sample spans 90,000 or so clones, around 67% being singletons. The sample was uncultured baseline CD8+ T cells from peripheral blood mononuclear cells (PBMCs). The receptor was isolated from a male donor with HIV. This chain links TRBV28 with TRBJ1-5, with D possibly matching TRBD1 (6 bases). CDR3 DNA sequence: TGTGCCAGCAGTTTGGGGTTAGGAGGGCAGGGGTTTACCTGGGGGCCGAATCAGCCCCAGCATTTT. Translated, it gives CASSLGLGGQGFTWGPNQPQHF.